This passage covers 21 T cell receptor beta chains from one sample sequenced in a study of OX40 agonist ivuxolimab in advanced cancers. Using immunoSEQ multiplex PCR, the repertoire was profiled, and TCRdb retains in-frame clones only, with some absent. The repertoire holds tens of thousands of clones, with about nine tenths as singletons. Sequences were derived from CD4+ or CD8+ T cells sorted from blood, sampled in a trial of the OX40 agonist ivuxolimab. The receptors derive from an adult with an advanced solid tumor such as melanoma, head and neck, liver or kidney cancer.

The rearrangement links TRBV4-3 to TRBJ2-7, with TRBD2 identical over 11 bases. Germline values: CDR1 LGHNA, CDR2 YSLEER. This CDR3 contains 15 residues. With V trimmed by 1 base and J by 5 bases, 4 bases remained unmatched. The CDR3 region has the DNA TGCGCCAGCAGCCAAGGCCTAGCGGGAGGAAACGAGCAGTACTTC. Its translation is CASSQGLAGGNEQYF.

This clone was seen a single time. The J gene is TRBJ1-2, the V gene TRBV7-2; D gene ambiguous. V was clipped by 1 base and J by 7 bases, with 10 bases between them. Germline CDR1 and CDR2: SGHTA and FQGNSA. This CDR3 comprises 13 residues. Here the CDR3 DNA reads TGTGCCAGCAGCTTAGAGGCAGGCAGTGGCTACACCTTC. It is translated as CASSLEAGSGYTF.

The V call is TRBV4-1, the J call TRBJ2-5; 7 nucleotides align to TRBD2. CDR3 length: 16 residues. CDR1 is MGHRA, CDR2 YSYEKL, per germline. V lost 1 base and J lost 4; bases outside the gene matches: 9. Here the CDR3 DNA reads TGCGCCAGCAGCCAAGGCGGGGGACCCCCAAGAGAGACCCAGTACTTC. This translates into CASSQGGGPPRETQYF.

The chain links TRBV7-3 to TRBJ1-1; 12 nucleotides agree with TRBD1. V dropped 0 bases and J dropped 5; count of bases not matched to a gene: 4. Germline loops: CDR1 SGHTA, CDR2 FQGTGA. CDR3 length equals 16 residues. The CDR3 DNA is TGTGCCAGCAGCTTAACGGGACAGGGGGCGATAACTGAAGCTTTCTTT. Translation: CASSLTGQGAITEAFF.

This chain joins TRBV5-6 and TRBJ2-5; TRBD1 agrees at 9 bases. Per germline, CDR1 SGHDT and CDR2 YYEEEE. The CDR3 length is 15 residues. The ends lost 3 bases at V and 5 bases at J; junction bases unmatched: 8. In DNA form, the CDR3 reads TGTGCCAGCAGCTCTGGGACAGGGTCTCCGGAGACCCAGTACTTC. Its protein product is CASSSGTGSPETQYF.

The rearrangement joins TRBV6-5 to TRBJ1-5; D is undetermined. The germline V gene has CDR1 MNHEY and CDR2 SVGAGI. CDR3 length: 13 residues. The germline V and J ends were trimmed by 6 bases and 7 bases, with 13 bases remaining between them. CDR3 sequence reads: CASSHSAEQPQHF. The CDR3 DNA is TGTGCCAGCAGCCACTCGGCGGAACAGCCCCAGCATTTT.

V usage is TRBV23-1 and J usage is TRBJ2-4, with 7 bases aligning to TRBD1. TRBV23-1 is filed as an ORF, its function uncertain. This CDR3 has 17 amino acids. V dropped 0 bases and J dropped 0; count of bases not matched to a gene: 5. CDR3 sequence (DNA): TGCGCCAGCAGTCAATCGAGGGGACAGATAGCCAAAAACATTCAGTACTTC. Translation gives CASSQSRGQIAKNIQYF.

V and J are TRBV4-3 and TRBJ2-1; the D gene is possibly TRBD2 (6 bases). Per germline, CDR1 LGHNA and CDR2 YSLEER. The CDR3 is 15 residues long. Trimming removed 0 bases from V and 4 bases from J, with 10 bases in between. CDR3 bases: TGCGCCAGCAGCCAAGAAACTAGCTCATACAATGAGCAGTTCTTC. This sequence encodes CASSQETSSYNEQFF.

This chain links TRBV4-3 with TRBJ2-1, with TRBD1 as a possible D gene (5 bases). The V and J ends lost 0 bases and 2 bases respectively, with 8 bases between them. The germline gives CDR1 LGHNA, CDR2 YSLEER. The CDR3 sequence is 15 residues long. The CDR3 loop reads CASSQEGATYNEQFF. The CDR3 bases are TGCGCCAGCAGCCAAGAAGGGGCAACCTACAATGAGCAGTTCTTC.

J is TRBJ2-7 and V is TRBV14; the D is unclear. CDR1 and CDR2 (germline): SGHDN, FVKESK. V lost 4 bases, J lost 5 bases, and 18 bases lay in between. This CDR3 region has 15 residues. The CDR3 sequence: CASSPKSRLFHEQYF. The CDR3 coding sequence is TGTGCCAGCAGCCCAAAGTCCAGGCTCTTCCACGAGCAGTACTTC.

Only one count was recorded for this clone. The V gene is TRBV11-3, the J gene TRBJ1-3, with D hard to call. V dropped 4 bases and J dropped 0 bases, with 4 bases sitting between them. Germline CDR1 SGHNT, CDR2 YENEEA. CDR3 length: 13 amino acids. The CDR3 bases are TGTGCCAGCAGCTCCACCTCTGGAAACACCATATATTTT. Protein: CASSSTSGNTIYF.

V is TRBV27 and J is TRBJ1-6; the match to TRBD1 covers 10 bases. The V gene end was trimmed by 4 bases and the J gene end by 10 bases; junction bases not matched to a gene: 7. CDR3 length: 15 residues. The germline gives CDR1 MNHEY, CDR2 SMNVEV (reference sequence). The CDR3 DNA sequence: TGTGCCAGCAGTTCCGGGACAGGGGTGTTATCACCCCTCCACTTT. Protein sequence: CASSSGTGVLSPLHF.

The chain carries TRBV28 and TRBJ2-5; D is ambiguous. The germline gives CDR1 MDHEN, CDR2 SYDVKM. V dropped 6 bases and J dropped 0 bases, with 8 bases sitting between them. The CDR3 covers 13 residues. DNA of the CDR3: TGTGCCAGCAGACAGATGTACCAAGAGACCCAGTACTTC. Translated, it gives CASRQMYQETQYF.

The chain carries TRBV15 and TRBJ1-1; 8 positions agree with TRBD1. CDR3 size: 15 residues. Germline V gene lookup returns CDR1 LNHNV and CDR2 YYDKDF (reference sequence). V was pared by 6 bases and J by 3 bases, with 9 bases of the junction left unmatched. The DNA of the CDR3 is TGTGCCACCAGTCCGGGACAGGCGGGGGACACTGAAGCTTTCTTT. Translated: CATSPGQAGDTEAFF. The full variable domain, completed using reference TRBV15 and TRBJ1-1, is DAMVIQNPRYQVTQFGKPVTLSCSQTLNHNVMYWYQQKSSQAPKLLFHYYDKDFNNEADTPDNFQSRRPNTSFCFLDIRSPGLGDTAMYLCATSPGQAGDTEAFFGQGTRLTVV.

The chain has TRBV11-2 and TRBJ1-1; D might be TRBD1 (6 bases). CDR1 is SGHAT, CDR2 FQNNGV, per germline. Trimming shortened V by 5 bases and J by 3 bases, and 19 bases separated the two germline ends. CDR3 length: 16 amino acids. The CDR3 region has the DNA TGTGCCAGCAGCCGAGGGCGGGGGGCGAGTGACACTGAAGCTTTCTTT. It yields the protein CASSRGRGASDTEAFF.

The rearrangement joins TRBV2 to TRBJ2-5; TRBD1 might be the D (7 bases). The germline CDR1 and CDR2 sequences are SNHLY and FYNNEI. The CDR3 runs 17 residues. The ends were cut back, 0 bases at V and 3 bases at J, with 17 bases in the middle. The CDR3 region is CASSEAHRGRGEETQYF. For the CDR3, the DNA is TGTGCCAGCAGTGAAGCTCACCGGGGCAGGGGGGAAGAGACCCAGTACTTC.

J is TRBJ2-5 and V is TRBV28, with D tentatively TRBD2 (5 bases). The germline CDR1 and CDR2 sequences are MDHEN and SYDVKM. V was clipped by 8 bases and J by 2 bases, with 12 bases between them. CDR3 length: 13 residues. The DNA for the CDR3 is TGTGCCAGCCAAAAGGGCGGGCAAGAGACCCAGTACTTC. Translated, it gives CASQKGGQETQYF.

This rearrangement joins TRBV4-1 to TRBJ2-3; D is possibly TRBD2 (6 bases). Germline V gene lookup returns CDR1 MGHRA and CDR2 YSYEKL. The CDR3 runs to 13 residues. Trimming took off 8 bases at V and 0 bases at J, with 9 bases between the two ends. The CDR3 bases are TGCGCCAGCGTGGGAGGAAGCACAGATACGCAGTATTTT. Protein: CASVGGSTDTQYF.

This chain connects TRBV7-9 to TRBJ2-1, with 8 bases identical to TRBD2. V was pared by 5 bases and J by 12 bases, with 15 bases of the junction left unmatched. The CDR3 has 15 amino acids. Germline V gene lookup returns CDR1 SEHNR and CDR2 FQNEAQ (reference sequence). CDR3 in amino acids: CASSLGTSSGDGQFF. The DNA of the CDR3 is TGTGCCAGCAGCCTGGGGACTAGTAGTGGGGATGGGCAGTTCTTC.

The CDR3, as DNA: TGTGCTAGTGGTTTTTCGGGAAATTCACCCCTCCACTTT. Protein: CASGFSGNSPLHF. The chain combines TRBV12-5 with TRBJ1-6; D remains ambiguous. Germline V gives CDR1 LGHNT, CDR2 FRNRAP. Trimming removed 3 bases from V and 7 bases from J, with 7 bases in between. CDR3 length: 13 residues. Full variable domain (missing parts from reference TRBV12-5 and TRBJ1-6): DARVTQTPRHKVTEMGQEVTMRCQPILGHNTVFWYRQTMMQGLELLAYFRNRAPLDDSGMPKDRFSAEMPDATLATLKIQPSEPRDSAVYFCASGFSGNSPLHFGNGTRLTVT.

The V call is TRBV4-1, the J call TRBJ2-5; no reliable D call. Germline V gene lookup returns CDR1 MGHRA and CDR2 YSYEKL. With 0 bases removed from V and 3 bases from J, the gap between germline ends came to 2 bases. There are 12 residues in the CDR3. In nucleotides, the CDR3 is TGCGCCAGCAGCCAAGATAAAGAGACCCAGTACTTC. It codes for CASSQDKETQYF.